The TCR beta chain described here comes from a study of technical replicates of blood from several donors. Measured with immunoSEQ multiplex PCR; TCRdb has only the in-frame clones, and not every one. The sample contains fewer than 110,000 clones, just over 95% of which appear only once. The germline gives CDR1 LNHDA, CDR2 SQIVND (reference sequence). With 5 bases removed from V and 2 bases from J, the gap between germline ends came to 9 bases. The CDR3 contains 13 residues. The clonotype was recovered from a human donor in good health. The source material was T cells isolated from PBMCs. The chain carries TRBV19 and TRBJ1-2; weak D call: TRBD1 (5 bases). The CDR3 here is CASSGRENYGYTF. The CDR3 coding sequence is TGTGCCAGTAGTGGCAGGGAAAACTATGGCTACACCTTC.